The 2 T cell receptor beta chains listed next were all sequenced from one sample in a study of blood T cell repertoires in COVID-19. The assay was immunoSEQ multiplex PCR, and TCRdb's table has in-frame clones only and misses some. This table has about 110,000 clones, about 87% appearing once. Sequencing input: peripheral blood. These receptor sequences come from a woman in her forties or fifties with acute or convalescent COVID-19.

The chain carries TRBV9 and TRBJ2-3; the match to TRBD1 covers 11 bases. Germline lookup yields CDR1 SGDLS and CDR2 YYNGEE. CDR3 length: 16 amino acids. The J segment lost 1 base and the V segment lost 3 bases, leaving 4 bases of the junction unmatched. In DNA, the CDR3 is TGTGCCAGCAGCGCCGGACAGGGGGCGGGCACAGATACGCAGTATTTT. It encodes CASSAGQGAGTDTQYF.

The DNA for the CDR3 is TGCGCCAGCAGCTTGTTTGCGGAAAGCACAGATACGCAGTATTTT. The encoded protein is CASSLFAESTDTQYF. V usage is TRBV5-1 and J usage is TRBJ2-3; D unresolved. Trimming shortened V by 1 base and J by 0 bases, and 9 bases separated the two germline ends. Looked up from germline, CDR1 is SGHRS and CDR2 is YFSETQ. The CDR3 contains 15 residues.